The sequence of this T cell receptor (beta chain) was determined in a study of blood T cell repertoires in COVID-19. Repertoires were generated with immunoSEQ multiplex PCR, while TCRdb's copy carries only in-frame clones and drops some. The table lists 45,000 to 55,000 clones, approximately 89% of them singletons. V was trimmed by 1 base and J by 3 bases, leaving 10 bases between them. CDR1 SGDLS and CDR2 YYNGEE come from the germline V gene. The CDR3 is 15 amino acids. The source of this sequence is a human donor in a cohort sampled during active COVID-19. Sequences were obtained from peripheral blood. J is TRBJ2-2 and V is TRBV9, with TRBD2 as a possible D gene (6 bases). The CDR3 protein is CASSVRLDYTGELFF. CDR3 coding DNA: TGTGCCAGCAGCGTACGACTAGACTACACCGGGGAGCTGTTTTTT.